Presented here are 13 T cell receptor beta chains from one specimen sequenced in a study of T cells after posttransplantation cyclophosphamide. Sequencing used immunoSEQ multiplex PCR; TCRdb keeps in-frame clones, though not all of them. In total the sample includes about 40,000 clones, none of them seen once. Sequencing was done on a sample of PBMCs. The receptors were gathered from a man aged 25-40 years in good health and a related stem cell transplant donor.

This clone was counted at least ten times. The rearrangement uses TRBV5-1 and TRBJ2-7; D remains unclear. The CDR3 totals 13 residues. V was trimmed by 0 bases and J by 7 bases, leaving 11 bases between them. Germline V gene lookup returns CDR1 SGHRS and CDR2 YFSETQ. CDR3 coding DNA: TGCGCCAGCAGCTTGGAAACGGCAGGAGAGCAGTACTTC. Amino acid sequence: CASSLETAGEQYF.

This clone was seen only a few times. The chain couples TRBV6-9 to TRBJ2-1; TRBD1 is a possible D gene (5 bases). The CDR3 loop spans 18 amino acids. Germline V gene lookup returns CDR1 MNHGY and CDR2 SVAAGI. Trimming removed 6 bases at V and 4 bases at J, with 25 bases between. CDR3 in DNA: TGTGCCAGCAGGCTGGACAAGGGAAGATGGCTATCATACAATGAGCAGTTCTTC. Its translation: CASRLDKGRWLSYNEQFF.

This clone was observed a few times. The rearrangement joins TRBV7-6 to TRBJ2-1; D gene uncertain. CDR1 SGHVS and CDR2 FNYEAQ come from the germline V gene. The V end lost 0 bases, the J end lost 6 bases, and 9 bases lay between the germline ends. The CDR3 extends over 14 amino acids. As DNA, the CDR3 is TGTGCCAGCAGCTTAGCCTTACAAGGCAATGAGCAGTTCTTC. It codes for CASSLALQGNEQFF.

In its sample, this clone was seen many times. V gene TRBV7-2 combines with J gene TRBJ2-5, with TRBD1 matching over 8 bases. The germline V gene encodes CDR1 SGHTA and CDR2 FQGNSA. The CDR3 covers 15 residues. After removal of 5 bases from V and 9 bases from J, the junction contained 14 bases not matched to a gene. The CDR3 bases are TGTGCCAGCAGCGTAACAGGGGGTCTGGTGAAGGCCCAGTACTTC. This translates into CASSVTGGLVKAQYF. The full variable domain, in which reference TRBV7-2 and TRBJ2-5 provide the parts outside the CDR3, is GAGVSQSPSNKVTEKGKDVELRCDPISGHTALYWYRQSLGQGLEFLIYFQGNSAPDKSGLPSDRFSAERTGGSVSTLTIQRTQQEDSAVYLCASSVTGGLVKAQYFGPGTRLLVL.

This clone was counted ten times or more. The germline gene is not matched at one end of the junction; a read error may be the cause. The chain couples TRBV7-7 to TRBJ2-7, with TRBD1 identical over 8 bases. The CDR3 length is 16 residues. Germline lookup yields CDR1 SSHAT and CDR2 FNYEAQ (reference sequence). In DNA form, the CDR3 reads TGTGCTAGCAGCTCTAGAGCCGGGACAGGACTCTACGAGCAGTACTTC. Amino acid sequence: CASSSRAGTGLYEQYF.

This clone was detected ten times or more. The rearrangement links TRBV7-3 to TRBJ2-1; D call uncertain. Trimming removed 4 bases at V and 0 bases at J, with 10 bases between. In germline, CDR1 is SGHTA, CDR2 FQGTGA. This CDR3 is 15 amino acids long. CDR3 sequence: CASSSSRSSYNEQFF. The DNA of the CDR3 is TGTGCCAGCAGCTCTAGTCGCAGCTCCTACAATGAGCAGTTCTTC. Looking up the rest from reference TRBV7-3 and TRBJ2-1 gives the full variable domain: GAGVSQTPSNKVTEKGKYVELRCDPISGHTALYWYRQSLGQGPEFLIYFQGTGAADDSGLPNDRFFAVRPEGSVSTLKIQRTERGDSAVYLCASSSSRSSYNEQFFGPGTRLTVL.

This clone was picked up a small number of times. This chain joins TRBV7-7 and TRBJ1-1, with TRBD1 matching over 10 bases. J was trimmed by 3 bases and V by 1 base; bases with no gene match: 11. CDR1 is SSHAT, CDR2 FNYEAQ, per germline (reference sequence). The CDR3 has 18 amino acids. CDR3 in amino acids: CASSLEEGTGDRDTEAFF. CDR3 coding DNA: TGTGCCAGCAGCTTAGAGGAAGGGACAGGGGACCGGGACACTGAAGCTTTCTTT.

This clone was observed many times. The rearrangement uses TRBV24-1 and TRBJ1-5; 7 bases fit TRBD1. Looked up from germline, CDR1 is KGHDR and CDR2 is SFDVKD. The CDR3 is made up of 17 amino acids. The J segment lost 3 bases and the V segment lost 4 bases, leaving 11 bases of the junction unmatched. CDR3 DNA: TGTGCCACCAGTGACTGGCCCCAGGGGGTCCCCAATCAGCCCCAGCATTTT. Translating gives CATSDWPQGVPNQPQHF.

This rearrangement joins TRBV7-2 to TRBJ2-2, with 8 bases identical to TRBD1. Unmatched junction bases numbered 8, after V lost 1 base and J lost 7 bases. The V gene's germline CDR1 is SGHTA and CDR2 FQGNSA. The CDR3 totals 16 residues. CDR3 sequence: CASSLDGRGPVGELFF. The DNA of the CDR3 is TGTGCCAGCAGCTTAGACGGCAGGGGGCCGGTCGGGGAGCTGTTTTTT.

This clone has at least ten counts. Other DNA sequences in this sample translate to the same CDR3. The CDR3 nucleotides are TGTGCCAGCAGTTTACGGGAGACCCAGTACTTC. Protein: CASSLRETQYF. The genes are TRBV28 and TRBJ2-5; no definite D call. The germline gives CDR1 MDHEN, CDR2 SYDVKM. The V and J ends lost 2 bases and 5 bases respectively, with 3 bases between them. CDR3 size: 11 residues.

This clone was detected a few times. This chain uses TRBV11-2 with TRBJ2-7; 10 bases are a match to TRBD1. The CDR3 has 13 amino acids. The J segment lost 6 bases and the V segment lost 6 bases, leaving 5 bases of the junction unmatched. Germline CDR1 SGHAT, CDR2 FQNNGV. The CDR3 sequence is CASRTTGGGEQYF. For the CDR3, the DNA is TGTGCCAGCAGAACGACAGGGGGCGGCGAGCAGTACTTC.

This clone was found many times. The chain employs TRBV19 and TRBJ2-7; D ambiguous. V gave up 6 bases and J gave up 2 bases, with 11 bases separating them. This CDR3 spans 13 amino acids. The germline V gene encodes CDR1 LNHDA and CDR2 SQIVND (reference sequence). This chain's CDR3 is CASSSRSTYEQYF. CDR3 coding DNA: TGTGCCAGTAGCTCTCGCAGTACCTACGAGCAGTACTTC.

The CDR3 loop is CASSQDGTVIYGYTF. The DNA of the CDR3 is TGCGCCAGCAGCCAAGATGGGACAGTGATCTATGGCTACACCTTC. The chain recombines TRBV4-1 with TRBJ1-2, with 7 bases identical to TRBD1. The V gene's germline CDR1 is MGHRA and CDR2 YSYEKL. The J segment lost 4 bases and the V segment lost 0 bases, leaving 5 bases of the junction unmatched. CDR3 size: 15 residues.